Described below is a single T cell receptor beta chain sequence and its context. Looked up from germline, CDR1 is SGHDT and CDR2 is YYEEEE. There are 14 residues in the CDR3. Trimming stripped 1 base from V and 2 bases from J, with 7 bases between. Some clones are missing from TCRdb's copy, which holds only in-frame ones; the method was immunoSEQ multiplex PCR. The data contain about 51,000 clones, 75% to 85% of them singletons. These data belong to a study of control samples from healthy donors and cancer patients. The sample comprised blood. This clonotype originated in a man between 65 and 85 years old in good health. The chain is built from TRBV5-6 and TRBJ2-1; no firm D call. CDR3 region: CASSLPRPYNEQFF. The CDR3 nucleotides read TGTGCCAGCAGCTTGCCGCGGCCCTACAATGAGCAGTTCTTC.